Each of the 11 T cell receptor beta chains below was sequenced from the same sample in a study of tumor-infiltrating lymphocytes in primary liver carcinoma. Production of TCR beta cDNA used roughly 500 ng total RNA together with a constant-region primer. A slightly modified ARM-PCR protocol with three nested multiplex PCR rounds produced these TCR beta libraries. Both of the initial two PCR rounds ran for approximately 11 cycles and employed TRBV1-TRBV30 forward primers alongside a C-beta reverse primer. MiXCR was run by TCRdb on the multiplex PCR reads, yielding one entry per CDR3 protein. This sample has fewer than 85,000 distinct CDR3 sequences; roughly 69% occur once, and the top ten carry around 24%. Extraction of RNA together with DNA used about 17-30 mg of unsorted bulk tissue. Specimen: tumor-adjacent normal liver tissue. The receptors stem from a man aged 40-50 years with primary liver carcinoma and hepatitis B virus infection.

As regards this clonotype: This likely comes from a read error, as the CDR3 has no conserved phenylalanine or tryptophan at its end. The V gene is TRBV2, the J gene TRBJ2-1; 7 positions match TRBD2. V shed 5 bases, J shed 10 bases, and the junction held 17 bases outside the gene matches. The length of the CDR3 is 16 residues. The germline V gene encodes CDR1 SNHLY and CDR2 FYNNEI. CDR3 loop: CASSSPSGGASREQFS. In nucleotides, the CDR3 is TGTGCCAGCAGTAGTCCTAGCGGAGGGGCGAGTCGAGAGCAGTTCTCC.

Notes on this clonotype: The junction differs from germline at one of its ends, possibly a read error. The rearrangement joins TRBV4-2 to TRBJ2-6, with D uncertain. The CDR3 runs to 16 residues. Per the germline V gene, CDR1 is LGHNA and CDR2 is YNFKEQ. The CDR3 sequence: CASSQDRASEANVLTF. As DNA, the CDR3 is TGTGCCAGCAGCCAGGATAGAGCGTCTGAGGCCAACGTCCTGACTTTC.

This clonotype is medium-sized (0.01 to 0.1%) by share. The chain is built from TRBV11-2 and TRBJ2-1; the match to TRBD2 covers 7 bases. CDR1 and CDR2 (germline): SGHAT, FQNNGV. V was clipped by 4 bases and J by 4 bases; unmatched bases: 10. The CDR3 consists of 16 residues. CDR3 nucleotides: TGTGCCAGCAGCTATACTAGCGCCCATTTATACAATGAGCAGTTCTTC. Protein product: CASSYTSAHLYNEQFF.

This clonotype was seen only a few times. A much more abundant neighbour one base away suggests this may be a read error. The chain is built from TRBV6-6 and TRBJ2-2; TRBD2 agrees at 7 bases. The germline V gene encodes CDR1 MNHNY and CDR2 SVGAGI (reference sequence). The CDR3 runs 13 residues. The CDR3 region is CASRGGSTAELFF. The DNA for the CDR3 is TGTGCCAGCCGGGGAGGGAGCACCGCGGAGCTGTTTTTT.

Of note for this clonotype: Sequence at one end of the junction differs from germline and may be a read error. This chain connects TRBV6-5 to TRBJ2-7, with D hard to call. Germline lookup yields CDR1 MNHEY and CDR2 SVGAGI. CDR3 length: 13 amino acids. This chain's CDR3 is CTSSYAELGEQYF. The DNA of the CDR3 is TGTACCAGCAGTTACGCCGAGCTGGGGGAGCAGTACTTC.

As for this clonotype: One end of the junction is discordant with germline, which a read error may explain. The CDR3 DNA is TGTACCAGCAGTTACTCGACAGGGGGTCTGATAAATGAGCAGTTCTTC. Its translation is CTSSYSTGGLINEQFF. The chain employs TRBV6-5 and TRBJ2-1, with 9 bases lining up with TRBD1. The CDR3 length is 16 residues. Germline lookup yields CDR1 MNHEY and CDR2 SVGAGI.

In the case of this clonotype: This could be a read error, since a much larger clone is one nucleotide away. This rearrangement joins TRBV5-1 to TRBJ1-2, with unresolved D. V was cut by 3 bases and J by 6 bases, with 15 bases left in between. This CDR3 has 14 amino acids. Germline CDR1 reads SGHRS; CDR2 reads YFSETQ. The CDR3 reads CASSSELRRNGYTF. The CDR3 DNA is TGCGCCAGCAGCTCCGAACTCAGGCGTAATGGCTACACCTTC.

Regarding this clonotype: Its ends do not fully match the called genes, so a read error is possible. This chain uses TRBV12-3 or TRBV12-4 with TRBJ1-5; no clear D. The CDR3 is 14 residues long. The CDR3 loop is CVSSLQYSNQSQHF. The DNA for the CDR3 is TGTGTCAGCAGTTTACAGTATAGCAATCAGTCCCAGCATTTT.

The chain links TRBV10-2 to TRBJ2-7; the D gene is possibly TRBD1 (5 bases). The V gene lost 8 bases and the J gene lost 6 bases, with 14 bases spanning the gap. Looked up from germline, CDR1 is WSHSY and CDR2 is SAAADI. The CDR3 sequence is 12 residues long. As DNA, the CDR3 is TGCGCCAGCTTGTCAGCAAGGGGCGAGCAGTACTTC. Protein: CASLSARGEQYF.

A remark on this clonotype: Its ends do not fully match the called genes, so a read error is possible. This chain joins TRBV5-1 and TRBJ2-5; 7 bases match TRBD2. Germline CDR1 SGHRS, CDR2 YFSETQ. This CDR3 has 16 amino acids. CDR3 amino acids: CASSLDASGLQETQYF. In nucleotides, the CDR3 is TGTGCCAGCAGCTTGGATGCTAGCGGTCTTCAAGAGACCCAGTACTTC.

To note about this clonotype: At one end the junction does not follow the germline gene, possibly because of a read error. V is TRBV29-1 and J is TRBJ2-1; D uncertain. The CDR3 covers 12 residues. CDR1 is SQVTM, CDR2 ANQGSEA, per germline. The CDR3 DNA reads TGCAGCGTTGAAACGGAATGGAATGAGCAGATCTTC. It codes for CSVETEWNEQIF.